This TCR beta chain was identified in a study of human T cells and chemical hapten exposure. Study in general: Epicutaneous patch tests delivered 0.01% DPC to the upper back, with evaluation at 6 days. Study conclusions and caveats: TCRs above 1 in 1000 frequency did not change with DPC sensitization.

This CDR3 has 13 amino acids. Germline CDR1 MNHNS, CDR2 SASEGT. Unmatched junction bases numbered 5, after V lost 7 bases and J lost 6 bases. Sample time point: pre-sensitization, week 0. Treatment reported: therapeutic diphenylcyclopropenone sensitization with weekly scalp DPC. Unique molecular identifiers were linked by the library to individual cDNA molecules. MiXCR, run by TCRdb on the RACE reads, gives a single entry per CDR3 protein. This sample has around 57,000 distinct CDR3 sequences, with about 11% found just once. This clonotype was recorded many times. Its matching antigen is unknown. The sample here was whole blood, taken in connection with sensitization to the hapten diphenylcyclopropenone (DPC). This sequence was found in a woman aged 40 to 50 with alopecia areata. Some clones in this sample may be carry-over from other donors' samples. The gene calls are TRBV6-1 and TRBJ2-7; TRBD2 aligns across 11 bases. The CDR3 coding sequence is TGTGCCAGCAAGCTAGCGGGGGGTCGCGAGCAGTACTTC. Its translation is CASKLAGGREQYF.